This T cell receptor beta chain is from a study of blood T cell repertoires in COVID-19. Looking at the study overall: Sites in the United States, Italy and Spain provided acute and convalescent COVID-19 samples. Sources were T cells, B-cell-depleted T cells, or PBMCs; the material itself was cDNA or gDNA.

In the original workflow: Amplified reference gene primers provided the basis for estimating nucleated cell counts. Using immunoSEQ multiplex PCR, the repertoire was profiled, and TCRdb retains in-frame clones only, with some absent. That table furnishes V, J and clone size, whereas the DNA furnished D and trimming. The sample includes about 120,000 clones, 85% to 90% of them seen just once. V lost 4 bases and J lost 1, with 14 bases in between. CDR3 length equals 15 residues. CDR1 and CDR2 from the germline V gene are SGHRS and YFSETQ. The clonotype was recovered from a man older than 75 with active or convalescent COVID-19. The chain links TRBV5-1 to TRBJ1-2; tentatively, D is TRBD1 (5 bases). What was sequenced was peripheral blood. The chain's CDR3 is CASSPQGRRNYGYTF. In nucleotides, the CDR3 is TGCGCCAGCAGCCCCCAGGGCAGACGTAACTATGGCTACACCTTC.